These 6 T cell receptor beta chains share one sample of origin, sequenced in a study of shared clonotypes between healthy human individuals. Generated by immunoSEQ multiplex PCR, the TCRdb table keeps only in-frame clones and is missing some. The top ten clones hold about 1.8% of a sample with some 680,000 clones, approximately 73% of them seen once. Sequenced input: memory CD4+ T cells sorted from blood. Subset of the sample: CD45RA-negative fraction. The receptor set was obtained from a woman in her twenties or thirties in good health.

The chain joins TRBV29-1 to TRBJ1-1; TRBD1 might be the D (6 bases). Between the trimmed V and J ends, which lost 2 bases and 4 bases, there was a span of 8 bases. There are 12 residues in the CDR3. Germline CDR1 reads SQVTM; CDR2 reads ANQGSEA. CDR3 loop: CSVERGGTEAFF. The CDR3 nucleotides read TGCAGCGTTGAAAGGGGGGGCACTGAAGCTTTCTTT.

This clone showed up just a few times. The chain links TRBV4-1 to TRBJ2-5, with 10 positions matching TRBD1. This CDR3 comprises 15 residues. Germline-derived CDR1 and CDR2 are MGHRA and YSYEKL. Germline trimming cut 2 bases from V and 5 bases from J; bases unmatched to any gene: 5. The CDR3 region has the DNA TGCGCCAGCAGCCAAACGGGACAGGGGATCGAGACCCAGTACTTC. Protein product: CASSQTGQGIETQYF.

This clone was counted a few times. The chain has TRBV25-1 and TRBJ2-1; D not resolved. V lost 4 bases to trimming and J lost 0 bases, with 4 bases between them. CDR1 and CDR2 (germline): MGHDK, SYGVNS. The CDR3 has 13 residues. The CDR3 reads CASSASSYNEQFF. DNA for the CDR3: TGTGCCAGCAGTGCGAGCTCCTACAATGAGCAGTTCTTC.

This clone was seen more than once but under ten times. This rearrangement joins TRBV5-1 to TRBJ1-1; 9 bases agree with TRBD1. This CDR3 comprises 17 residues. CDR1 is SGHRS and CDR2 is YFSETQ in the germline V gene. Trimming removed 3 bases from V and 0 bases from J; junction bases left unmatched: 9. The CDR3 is CASSSGQGITMNTEAFF. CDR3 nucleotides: TGCGCCAGCAGCTCGGGACAGGGTATTACGATGAACACTGAAGCTTTCTTT.

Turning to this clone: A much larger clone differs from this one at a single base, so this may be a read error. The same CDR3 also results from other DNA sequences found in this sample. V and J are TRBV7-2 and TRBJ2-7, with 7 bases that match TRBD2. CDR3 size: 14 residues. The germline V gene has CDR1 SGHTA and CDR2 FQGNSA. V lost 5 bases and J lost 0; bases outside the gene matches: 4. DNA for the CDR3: TGTGCCAGCAGCACCCAGCGGGACTCCTACGAGCAGTACTTC. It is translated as CASSTQRDSYEQYF.

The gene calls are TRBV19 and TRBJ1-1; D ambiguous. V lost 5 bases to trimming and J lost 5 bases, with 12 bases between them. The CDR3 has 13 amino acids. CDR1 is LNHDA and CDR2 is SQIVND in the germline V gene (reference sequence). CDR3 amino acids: CASSPLGRTEAFF. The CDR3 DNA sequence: TGTGCCAGTAGTCCCCTGGGGAGGACTGAAGCTTTCTTT. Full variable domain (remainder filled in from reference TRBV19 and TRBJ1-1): DGGITQSPKYLFRKEGQNVTLSCEQNLNHDAMYWYRQDPGQGLRLIYYSQIVNDFQKGDIAEGYSVSREKKESFPLTVTSAQKNPTAFYLCASSPLGRTEAFFGQGTRLTVV.